These T cell receptor beta chains were read from a single sample in a study of T cells in Graves' hyperthyroidism and ophthalmopathy. TCRdb re-called the multiplex PCR reads with MiXCR, one entry per CDR3 protein. The sample shows around 300,000 distinct CDR3 sequences, approximately 14% of them seen only once. The material sequenced was blood. The receptors originated from a woman between 25 and 40 years old with Graves' hyperthyroidism. CDR3s include the opening cysteine and the closing phenylalanine or tryptophan. D genes are given only for firm matches. Only part of the rows carry a size: once, few, many, or a class if the clone is expanded.

D gene: TRBD2; V gene: TRBV12-3/TRBV12-4; J gene: TRBJ2-1; clone size: few; CDR3 DNA: TGTGCCAGCACGGCGGGAGGGCCCCCTCGGAATGAGCAGTCCTTC; CDR3 protein: CASTAGGPPRNEQSF
D gene: -; V gene: TRBV27; J gene: TRBJ2-5; clone size: -; CDR3 DNA: TGTGCCAGCAGTTTACAGCAGGGGCCCCAAGAGACCCAGTACTTC; CDR3 protein: CASSLQQGPQETQYF
D gene: -; V gene: TRBV15; J gene: TRBJ2-7; clone size: -; CDR3 DNA: TGTGCCACCACAGGCGGGTATGGTATTAGTTACGAGCAGTACTTC; CDR3 protein: CATTGGYGISYEQYF
D gene: TRBD1; V gene: TRBV30; J gene: TRBJ1-5; clone size: many; CDR3 DNA: TGTGCCTGGAGTGGACAGGGGAATCAGCCCCAGCATTTT; CDR3 protein: CAWSGQGNQPQHF
D gene: -; V gene: TRBV29-1; J gene: TRBJ2-7; clone size: many; CDR3 DNA: TGCAGCGGTCAGGGGGGCCGCGAGCAGTACTTC; CDR3 protein: CSGQGGREQYF
D gene: -; V gene: TRBV7-9; J gene: TRBJ2-7; clone size: many; CDR3 DNA: TGTGCCAGCAGCATCTCTCTGTACGAGCAGTACTTC; CDR3 protein: CASSISLYEQYF
D gene: -; V gene: TRBV24-1; J gene: TRBJ2-1; clone size: many; CDR3 DNA: TGTGCCACCGGAGAGAGTGCTGCGTCAGGGAATCGCGATGAGCAGTTCTTC; CDR3 protein: CATGESAASGNRDEQFF
D gene: -; V gene: TRBV12-3/TRBV12-4; J gene: TRBJ1-2; clone size: many; CDR3 DNA: TGTGCCAGCAGCCTATCGGGTCGGGGTTCGGCCGGCTACACCTTC; CDR3 protein: CASSLSGRGSAGYTF
D gene: -; V gene: TRBV9; J gene: TRBJ1-3; clone size: few; CDR3 DNA: TGTGCCAGCAGCGTATCGGGTTCTGGAAACACCATATATTTT; CDR3 protein: CASSVSGSGNTIYF
D gene: TRBD1; V gene: TRBV19; J gene: TRBJ1-6; clone size: many; CDR3 DNA: TGTGCCAGTAGGCCCGACAGGGATAGTTCACCCCTCCACTTT; CDR3 protein: CASRPDRDSSPLHF
D gene: -; V gene: TRBV6-1; J gene: TRBJ2-7; clone size: -; CDR3 DNA: TGTGCCAGCAGTGAAGATTGGAGGGTGCAGTACTTC; CDR3 protein: CASSEDWRVQYF